The 5 T cell receptor beta chains below were found in one sample sequenced in a study of long-term antiretroviral therapy in people with HIV. An immunoSEQ assay, version v3.0, was performed at survey level. Profiling relied on immunoSEQ multiplex PCR, and the TCRdb table lists in-frame clones only, not all of them. The sample consists of some 18,000 clones, over 65% of them appearing once. This specimen was unsorted PBMCs, taken 0.5 years before starting antiretroviral therapy. Receptors originate from a woman in her forties or fifties with HIV.

This chain connects TRBV30 to TRBJ2-2, with D possibly TRBD1 on 6 matching bases. Germline V gene data show CDR1 as GTSNPN and CDR2 as SVGIG (reference sequence). The CDR3 spans 15 residues. The germline V and J ends were trimmed by 1 base and 4 bases, with 13 bases remaining between them. The CDR3 sequence is CAWSAWGQGTGELFF. The CDR3 DNA reads TGTGCCTGGAGTGCATGGGGGCAGGGCACCGGGGAGCTGTTTTTT.

This clone occurred a few times. The V call is TRBV6-4, the J call TRBJ1-2; 12 nucleotides align to TRBD1. Trimming at V came to 0 bases and at J to 3 bases, leaving 5 bases not matched to a gene. The CDR3 totals 17 residues. Germline V CDR1 and CDR2: MRHNA, SNTAGT. CDR3 DNA: TGTGCCAGCAGTGACTCTGGGACAGGGGGCTCTTACTATGGCTACACCTTC. It is translated as CASSDSGTGGSYYGYTF.

This chain joins TRBV11-2 and TRBJ1-4, with 8 bases that match TRBD1. The CDR3 covers 16 residues. Trimming cost V 6 bases and J 5 bases; bases outside gene matches: 11. Germline-derived CDR1 and CDR2 are SGHAT and FQNNGV. In nucleotides, the CDR3 is TGTGCCAGCAGTCTAACCAGGGGGCGGGCAAATGAAAAACTGTTTTTT. Translated: CASSLTRGRANEKLFF.

V is TRBV29-1 and J is TRBJ1-1; tentative D call: TRBD1 (5 bases). The CDR3 runs to 13 residues. V lost 2 bases and J 2 bases, leaving 9 bases between the germline ends. Germline V gene lookup returns CDR1 SQVTM and CDR2 ANQGSEA. CDR3: CSVERGLNTEAFF. The CDR3 DNA reads TGCAGCGTTGAAAGGGGATTAAACACTGAAGCTTTCTTT.

In this sample, this clone turned up once. This chain uses TRBV25-1 with TRBJ1-5; 9 nucleotides agree with TRBD1. The junction had 4 bases not matched to a gene; V was cut back by 6 bases and J by 4 bases. The CDR3 loop spans 14 amino acids. The V gene's germline CDR1 is MGHDK and CDR2 SYGVNS. As DNA, the CDR3 is TGTGCCAGCAGGGGACAGGGTTGGAATCAGCCCCAGCATTTT. The encoded protein is CASRGQGWNQPQHF.